The next 5 T cell receptor beta chains were all read from a single sample in a study of blood T cells in healthy people across ages. The authors ran a second PCR of 7 to 11 cycles using a sample-barcoded 5' primer and a J-beta primer mix. In TCRdb, the 5' RACE reads were re-called with MiXCR into one record per CDR3 protein. The repertoire holds 1,300,000 or so distinct CDR3 sequences, with approximately 60% as singletons. The sample comprised blood. The receptors originated from a man between 18 and 35 years old in good health.

The chain recombines TRBV7-2 with TRBJ2-5, with D possibly being TRBD2 (5 bases). Germline CDR1 is SGHTA and CDR2 is FQGNSA. Trimming stripped 5 bases from V and 5 bases from J, with 15 bases between. The CDR3 has 14 residues. The CDR3 sequence is CASSPASSTETQYF. CDR3 coding DNA: TGTGCCAGCAGCCCAGCCTCTAGCACGGAGACCCAGTACTTC.

This clonotype was detected only a few times. The V and J genes are TRBV29-1 and TRBJ1-2, with D maybe TRBD1 (5 bases). CDR3 length equals 14 residues. Deletions cut 6 bases from V and 4 bases from J, with 18 bases between. In germline, CDR1 is SQVTM, CDR2 ANQGSEA. For the CDR3, the DNA is TGCAGCGTGTCGGACAAGGACGAGTCCTATGGCTACACCTTC. Protein product: CSVSDKDESYGYTF.

The J gene is TRBJ2-3, the V gene TRBV7-2; D tentatively fits TRBD1 or TRBD2 (6 bases each). There are 17 residues in the CDR3. Germline V CDR1 and CDR2: SGHTA, FQGNSA. The V gene lost 5 bases and the J gene lost 2 bases, with 20 bases spanning the gap. The CDR3 loop reads CASSPKRWGAYTDTQYF. CDR3 DNA sequence: TGTGCCAGCAGCCCCAAGAGGTGGGGGGCCTACACAGATACGCAGTATTTT.

The chain links TRBV10-3 to TRBJ1-1; D not certain. This CDR3 is built from 14 residues. The germline V gene has CDR1 ENHRY and CDR2 SYGVKD. Trimming removed 8 bases from V and 1 base from J, with 14 bases in between. This CDR3 reads CAIRKLDKNTEAFF. The CDR3 bases are TGTGCCATCCGGAAACTCGACAAGAACACTGAAGCTTTCTTT.

The V call is TRBV20-1, the J call TRBJ2-1; 7 bases are a match to TRBD1. V shed 6 bases and J 8 bases; nucleotides not matched to a gene: 10. This CDR3 is 13 amino acids long. The V gene's germline CDR1 is DFQATT and CDR2 SNEGSKA (reference sequence). Here the CDR3 reads CSAPTGSVDEQFF. The CDR3 DNA sequence: TGCAGTGCGCCGACAGGGAGTGTGGATGAGCAGTTCTTC.